Below are 22 T cell receptor beta chains sequenced from a single sample in a study of T cells in Graves' hyperthyroidism and ophthalmopathy. Researchers took RNA transcripts and amplified the TCR beta CDR3 regions from them. Carried out on the TCR CDR3, a first-round RT-PCR used the HTBI primer set. TCRdb analysed the multiplex PCR reads with MiXCR anew, one entry per CDR3 protein. The sample gives roughly 740,000 distinct CDR3 sequences, about a sixth of which show up once; around 8.1% is in the top ten. The sequencing sample was made of blood. Receptors were obtained from a young man with Graves' hyperthyroidism.

This clonotype turned up a few times. V usage is TRBV12-3 or TRBV12-4 and J usage is TRBJ2-1; 7 positions match TRBD1. V shed 4 bases and J 4 bases; nucleotides not matched to a gene: 10. The CDR3 runs to 16 residues. The CDR3 sequence is CASSSGQASGYNEQFF. The CDR3 nucleotides are TGTGCCAGCAGTTCAGGACAGGCGTCTGGGTACAATGAGCAGTTCTTC.

This chain joins TRBV20-1 and TRBJ2-1, with D possibly matching TRBD1 (6 bases). CDR3 size: 16 residues. Germline assignment: CDR1 DFQATT and CDR2 SNEGSKA (reference sequence). The V end was cut by 1 base, the J end by 0 bases, with 13 bases between. The CDR3: CSARGGLHSSYNEQFF. The CDR3 DNA follows: TGCAGTGCTAGAGGGGGGCTCCACTCCTCCTACAATGAGCAGTTCTTC.

This clonotype was observed at least ten times. The chain combines TRBV7-2 with TRBJ2-7; 10 bases map to TRBD2. Germline V gene lookup returns CDR1 SGHTA and CDR2 FQGNSA. There are 14 residues in the CDR3. Trimming at V came to 5 bases and at J to 3 bases, leaving 4 bases not matched to a gene. CDR3 in DNA: TGTGCCAGCAGCGAGACTAGCGGGCTCTACGAGCAGTACTTC. This translates into CASSETSGLYEQYF.

This clonotype was seen a few times. The rearrangement uses TRBV11-2 and TRBJ1-1; D not resolved. V lost 4 bases and J 5 bases, leaving 20 bases between the germline ends. The germline V gene encodes CDR1 SGHAT and CDR2 FQNNGV. This CDR3 has 16 amino acids. CDR3 protein: CASSSVLGRGGTEAFF. The CDR3 DNA reads TGTGCCAGCAGCTCCGTCTTAGGCCGGGGAGGAACTGAAGCTTTCTTT. The variable domain in full, with the rest retrieved from reference TRBV11-2 and TRBJ1-1, is EAGVAQSPRYKIIEKRQSVAFWCNPISGHATLYWYQQILGQGPKLLIQFQNNGVVDDSQLPKDRFSAERLKGVDSTLKIQPAKLEDSAVYLCASSSVLGRGGTEAFFGQGTRLTVV.

A note on this clonotype: Just one base apart from a much larger clone, this may be a read error. The rearrangement uses TRBV2 and TRBJ1-1; tentative D call: TRBD1 (5 bases). Germline assignment: CDR1 SNHLY and CDR2 FYNNEI. The CDR3 is made up of 13 amino acids. V was cut by 11 bases and J by 0 bases, with 13 bases left in between. The CDR3 DNA reads as TGTGCCGAGAAAAGACAGCTGAACACTGAAGCTTTCTTT. Translation gives CAEKRQLNTEAFF.

A remark on this clonotype: A read error may explain this, as a much larger clone is one base away. The chain uses TRBV30 and TRBJ1-1, with D uncertain. CDR3 length equals 13 residues. Germline V gives CDR1 GTSNPN, CDR2 SVGIG (reference sequence). CDR3 residues: CAWSADGNTEALF. The CDR3 coding sequence is TGTGCCTGGAGTGCCGACGGGAACACTGAAGCTCTCTTT.

This clonotype appeared many times. The genes are TRBV5-5 and TRBJ2-7, with D possibly being TRBD1 (6 bases). Trimming pared 4 bases from V and 2 bases from J, leaving 13 bases between. This CDR3 is 14 amino acids long. Germline CDR1 and CDR2: SGHKS and YYEKEE (reference sequence). As DNA, the CDR3 is TGTGCCAGCAGCCCTAGACAGGCCACCTACGAGCAGTACTTC. It specifies CASSPRQATYEQYF.

This clonotype was counted at least ten times. The chain combines TRBV6-1 with TRBJ2-5; D is possibly TRBD1 (5 bases). CDR3 length: 11 residues. Per germline, CDR1 MNHNS and CDR2 SASEGT. Trimming removed 8 bases at V and 7 bases at J, with 11 bases between. The CDR3 reads CASGPQGTQYF. The CDR3 DNA reads TGTGCCAGCGGACCTCAGGGGACCCAGTACTTC.

This clonotype was counted a few times. The chain couples TRBV11-2 to TRBJ2-7, with no clear D. The CDR3 is 13 amino acids. Per the germline V gene, CDR1 is SGHAT and CDR2 is FQNNGV. V lost 5 bases and J 4 bases, leaving 12 bases between the germline ends. CDR3 protein: CASSLFPLYEQYF. In DNA form, the CDR3 reads TGTGCCAGCAGCCTTTTTCCGCTGTACGAGCAGTACTTC.

Regarding this clonotype: A read error may explain this, as a much larger clone is one base away. J is TRBJ2-1 and V is TRBV7-8; D gene uncertain. Per germline, CDR1 SGHVS and CDR2 FQNEAQ. V was cut by 0 bases and J by 6 bases, with 3 bases left in between. The CDR3 loop spans 12 amino acids. The CDR3 DNA reads as TGTGCCAGCAGCTTAGCTTCCAATGAGCAGTTCTTC. It encodes CASSLASNEQFF.

This clonotype was seen only a few times. The rearrangement joins TRBV4-1 to TRBJ2-7; D is uncertain. The CDR3 loop spans 13 amino acids. V lost 6 bases to trimming and J lost 4 bases, with 13 bases between them. Germline V gene sequence: CDR1 MGHRA, CDR2 YSYEKL. CDR3 region: CASSAVSGYEQYF. The CDR3 coding sequence is TGCGCCAGCAGTGCCGTGAGTGGGTACGAGCAGTACTTC.

This clonotype was counted ten times or more. The chain joins TRBV5-1 to TRBJ2-3; D remains unclear. Between the trimmed V and J ends, which lost 0 bases and 6 bases, there was a span of 8 bases. The length of the CDR3 is 13 residues. From germline, CDR1 is SGHRS and CDR2 YFSETQ. The CDR3 here is CASSLGPSDTQYF. The CDR3 nucleotides are TGCGCCAGCAGCTTGGGTCCCTCCGATACGCAGTATTTT.

The V call is TRBV19, the J call TRBJ2-5; D remains ambiguous. Per the germline V gene, CDR1 is LNHDA and CDR2 is SQIVND (reference sequence). The ends were cut back, 3 bases at V and 4 bases at J, with 9 bases in the middle. The CDR3 runs to 13 residues. CDR3 bases: TGTGCCAGTAGTATTCGATTCCGAGAGACCCAGTACTTC. This gives the protein CASSIRFRETQYF.

This clonotype showed up many times. The rearrangement joins TRBV19 to TRBJ1-1; unclear D gene. The V gene's germline CDR1 is LNHDA and CDR2 SQIVND (reference sequence). V was cut by 3 bases and J by 1 base, with 12 bases left in between. The CDR3 length is 15 residues. This CDR3 is CASSMGITSNTEAFF. DNA of the CDR3: TGTGCCAGTAGTATGGGTATAACGTCGAACACTGAAGCTTTCTTT.

This clonotype was observed many times. The chain carries TRBV3-1 and TRBJ2-5; TRBD2 matches 13 bases. CDR3 length: 16 residues. Germline-derived CDR1 and CDR2 are LGHDT and YNNKEL (reference sequence). The V gene end was trimmed by 3 bases and the J gene end by 2 bases; junction bases not matched to a gene: 3. As DNA, the CDR3 is TGTGCCAGCAGCCATTTGGGACTAGCGGGACAAGAGACCCAGTACTTC. Translated: CASSHLGLAGQETQYF.

At least ten counts were recorded for this clonotype. The J gene is TRBJ1-1, the V gene TRBV7-2, with D perhaps matching TRBD1 (6 bases). V was trimmed by 5 bases and J by 5 bases, leaving 15 bases between them. Germline values: CDR1 SGHTA, CDR2 FQGNSA. The CDR3 extends over 14 amino acids. The CDR3 protein is CASSKQGSWTEAFF. DNA for the CDR3: TGTGCCAGCAGCAAACAGGGTTCGTGGACTGAAGCTTTCTTT.

This chain links TRBV2 with TRBJ1-5; D unresolved. V was cut by 0 bases and J by 4 bases, with 7 bases left in between. The CDR3 extends over 14 amino acids. Germline V gene lookup returns CDR1 SNHLY and CDR2 FYNNEI. CDR3 residues: CASSEAEENQPQHF. DNA for the CDR3: TGTGCCAGCAGTGAAGCAGAAGAAAATCAGCCCCAGCATTTT. The full variable domain, in which reference TRBV2 and TRBJ1-5 provide the parts outside the CDR3, is EPEVTQTPSHQVTQMGQEVILRCVPISNHLYFYWYRQILGQKVEFLVSFYNNEISEKSEIFDDQFSVERPDGSNFTLKIRSTKLEDSAMYFCASSEAEENQPQHFGDGTRLSIL.

This clonotype appeared a few times. This rearrangement joins TRBV27 to TRBJ2-1; 8 nucleotides align to TRBD1. Trimming removed 5 bases from V and 4 bases from J; junction bases left unmatched: 7. The germline CDR1 and CDR2 sequences are MNHEY and SMNVEV (reference sequence). The CDR3 length is 15 residues. CDR3 in DNA: TGTGCCAGCAGTACCCTGGACAGGGTTTACAATGAGCAGTTCTTC. Translating gives CASSTLDRVYNEQFF.

This CDR3 is CASRVRDRAEAFF. As DNA, the CDR3 is TGTGCCAGCAGAGTTCGGGACAGGGCTGAAGCTTTCTTT. This chain connects TRBV6-1 to TRBJ1-1, with 9 nucleotides matching TRBD1. V was pared by 6 bases and J by 6 bases, with 5 bases of the junction left unmatched. CDR3 size: 13 residues. CDR1 and CDR2 (germline): MNHNS, SASEGT.

Comments on this clonotype: At one boundary the junction diverges from the germline segment, which might be a read error. J is TRBJ2-7 and V is TRBV12-5, with D maybe TRBD2 (5 bases). Germline V CDR1 and CDR2: LGHNT, FRNRAP. The length of the CDR3 is 13 residues. This CDR3 reads CTSGLSNVGEQYF. The CDR3, as DNA: TGTACTAGTGGTTTAAGTAACGTCGGCGAGCAGTACTTC.

The rearrangement joins TRBV11-2 to TRBJ2-7, with no clear D. Germline lookup yields CDR1 SGHAT and CDR2 FQNNGV. The CDR3 contains 14 residues. The germline V and J ends were trimmed by 1 base and 1 base, with 8 bases remaining between them. In nucleotides, the CDR3 is TGTGCCAGCAGCTTAGGAGTGGCTTCCTACGAGCAGTACTTC. Translation: CASSLGVASYEQYF.

This clonotype was counted ten times or more. DNA of the CDR3: TGTGCCTGGAGTACGGGACAGTCCTACGAGCAGTACTTC. Protein: CAWSTGQSYEQYF. The chain has TRBV30 and TRBJ2-7; TRBD1 aligns across 7 bases. Germline V gene lookup returns CDR1 GTSNPN and CDR2 SVGIG (reference sequence). Trimming took 2 bases from V and 1 from J; bases not matched to a gene: 2. This CDR3 is built from 13 residues.